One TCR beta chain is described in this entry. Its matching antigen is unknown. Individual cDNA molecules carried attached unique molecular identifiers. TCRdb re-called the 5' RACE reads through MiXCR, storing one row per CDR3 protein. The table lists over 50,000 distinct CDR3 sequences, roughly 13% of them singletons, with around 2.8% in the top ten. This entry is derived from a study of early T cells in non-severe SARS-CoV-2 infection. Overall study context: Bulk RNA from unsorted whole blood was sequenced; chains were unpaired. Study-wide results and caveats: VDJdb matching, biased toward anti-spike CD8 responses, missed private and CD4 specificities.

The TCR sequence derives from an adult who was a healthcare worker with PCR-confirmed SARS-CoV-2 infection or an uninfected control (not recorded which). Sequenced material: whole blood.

CDR3 sequence: CASATGVLYGYTF. In DNA, the CDR3 is TGTGCTAGTGCCACCGGAGTTCTCTATGGCTACACCTTC. This chain connects TRBV12-5 to TRBJ1-2; the D is unclear. The CDR3 has 13 amino acids. V was cut by 7 bases and J by 4 bases, with 13 bases left in between. CDR1 and CDR2 from the germline V gene are LGHNT and FRNRAP.